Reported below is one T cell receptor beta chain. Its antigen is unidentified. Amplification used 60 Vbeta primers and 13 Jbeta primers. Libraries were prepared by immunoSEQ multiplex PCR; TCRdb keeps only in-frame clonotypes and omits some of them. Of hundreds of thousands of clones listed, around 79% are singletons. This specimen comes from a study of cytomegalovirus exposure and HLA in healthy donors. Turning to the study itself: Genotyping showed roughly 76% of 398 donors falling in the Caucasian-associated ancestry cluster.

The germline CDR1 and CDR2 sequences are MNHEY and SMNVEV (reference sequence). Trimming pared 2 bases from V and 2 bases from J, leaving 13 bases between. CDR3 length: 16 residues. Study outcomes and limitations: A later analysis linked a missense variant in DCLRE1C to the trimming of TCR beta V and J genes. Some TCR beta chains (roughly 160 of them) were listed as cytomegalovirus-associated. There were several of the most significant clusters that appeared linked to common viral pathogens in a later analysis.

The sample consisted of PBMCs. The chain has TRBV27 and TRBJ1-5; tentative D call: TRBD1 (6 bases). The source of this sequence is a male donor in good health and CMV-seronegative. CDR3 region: CASSLEGGMGNQPQHF. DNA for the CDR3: TGTGCCAGCAGTTTAGAAGGGGGTATGGGCAATCAGCCCCAGCATTTT.